This T cell receptor beta chain was recovered during a study of OX40 agonist ivuxolimab in advanced cancers. Produced via immunoSEQ multiplex PCR; TCRdb's table is partial and in-frame only. This table holds 20,000 to 25,000 clones, 75% to 95% found once. Germline lookup yields CDR1 MGHRA and CDR2 YSYEKL. The length of the CDR3 is 15 residues. With 4 bases removed from V and 5 bases from J, the gap between germline ends came to 17 bases. This clone appeared a single time. The chain couples TRBV4-1 to TRBJ2-5; the D gene is possibly TRBD1 (5 bases). This TCR came from an adult with an advanced solid tumor such as melanoma, head and neck, liver or kidney cancer. The specimen comprised CD4+ or CD8+ T cells sorted from blood, sampled in a trial of the OX40 agonist ivuxolimab. The CDR3 loop is CASSPRSRGLETQYF. In DNA form, the CDR3 reads TGCGCCAGCAGCCCTAGATCAAGGGGTCTGGAGACCCAGTACTTC.